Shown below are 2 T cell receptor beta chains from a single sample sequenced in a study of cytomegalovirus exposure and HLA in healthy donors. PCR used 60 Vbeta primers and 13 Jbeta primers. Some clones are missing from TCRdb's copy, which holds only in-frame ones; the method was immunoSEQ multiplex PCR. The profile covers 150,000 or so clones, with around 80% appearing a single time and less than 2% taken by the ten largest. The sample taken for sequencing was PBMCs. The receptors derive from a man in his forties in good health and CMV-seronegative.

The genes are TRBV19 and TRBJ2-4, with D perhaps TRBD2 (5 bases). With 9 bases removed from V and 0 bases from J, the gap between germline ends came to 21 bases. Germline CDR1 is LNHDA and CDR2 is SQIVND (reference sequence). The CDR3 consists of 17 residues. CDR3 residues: CARRPGIPFGAKNIQYF. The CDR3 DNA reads TGTGCCAGGCGGCCGGGAATCCCCTTTGGAGCCAAAAACATTCAGTACTTC.

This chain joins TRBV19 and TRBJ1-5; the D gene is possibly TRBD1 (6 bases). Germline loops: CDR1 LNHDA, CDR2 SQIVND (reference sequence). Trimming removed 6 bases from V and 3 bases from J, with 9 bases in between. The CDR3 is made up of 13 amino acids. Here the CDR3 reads CASRDRTNQPQHF. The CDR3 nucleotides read TGTGCCAGTAGGGACAGAACCAATCAGCCCCAGCATTTT.